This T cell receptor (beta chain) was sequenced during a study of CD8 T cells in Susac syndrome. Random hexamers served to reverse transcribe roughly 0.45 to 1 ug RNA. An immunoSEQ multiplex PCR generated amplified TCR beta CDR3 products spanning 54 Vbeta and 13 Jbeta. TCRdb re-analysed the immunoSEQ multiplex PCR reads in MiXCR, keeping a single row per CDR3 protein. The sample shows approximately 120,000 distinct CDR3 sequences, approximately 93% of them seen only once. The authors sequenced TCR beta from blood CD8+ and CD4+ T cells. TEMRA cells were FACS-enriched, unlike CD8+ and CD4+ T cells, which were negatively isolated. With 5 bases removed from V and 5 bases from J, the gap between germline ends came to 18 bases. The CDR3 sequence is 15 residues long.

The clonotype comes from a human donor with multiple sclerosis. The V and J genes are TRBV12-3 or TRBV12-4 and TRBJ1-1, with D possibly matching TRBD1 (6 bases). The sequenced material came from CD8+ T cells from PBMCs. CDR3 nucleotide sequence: TGTGCCAGCAGTCCGGGCAGGGGTCGGTGGACTGAAGCTTTCTTT. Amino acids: CASSPGRGRWTEAFF.